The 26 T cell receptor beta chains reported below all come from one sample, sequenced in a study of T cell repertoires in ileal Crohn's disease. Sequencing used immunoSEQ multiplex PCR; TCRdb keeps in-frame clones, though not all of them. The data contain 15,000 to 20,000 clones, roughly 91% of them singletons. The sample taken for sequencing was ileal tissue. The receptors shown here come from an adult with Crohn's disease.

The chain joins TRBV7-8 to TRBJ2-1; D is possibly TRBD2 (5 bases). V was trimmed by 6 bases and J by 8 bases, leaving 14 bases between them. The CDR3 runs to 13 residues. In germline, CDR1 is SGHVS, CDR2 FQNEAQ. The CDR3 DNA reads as TGTGCCAGCAGTCTACGGGGTTTCGATGAGCAGTTCTTC. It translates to CASSLRGFDEQFF.

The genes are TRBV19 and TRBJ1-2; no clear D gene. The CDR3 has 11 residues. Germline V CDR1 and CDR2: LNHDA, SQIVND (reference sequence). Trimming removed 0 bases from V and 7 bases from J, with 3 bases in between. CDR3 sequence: CASSIDSGYTF. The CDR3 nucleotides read TGTGCCAGTAGTATAGACTCTGGCTACACCTTC. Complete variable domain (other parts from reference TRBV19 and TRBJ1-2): DGGITQSPKYLFRKEGQNVTLSCEQNLNHDAMYWYRQDPGQGLRLIYYSQIVNDFQKGDIAEGYSVSREKKESFPLTVTSAQKNPTAFYLCASSIDSGYTFGSGTRLTVV.

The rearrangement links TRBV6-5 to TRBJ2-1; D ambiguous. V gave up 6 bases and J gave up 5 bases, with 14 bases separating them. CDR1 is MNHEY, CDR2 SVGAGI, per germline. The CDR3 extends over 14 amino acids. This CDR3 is CASRLRSGHNEQFF. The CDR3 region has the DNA TGTGCCAGCAGGCTAAGAAGTGGTCACAATGAGCAGTTCTTC.

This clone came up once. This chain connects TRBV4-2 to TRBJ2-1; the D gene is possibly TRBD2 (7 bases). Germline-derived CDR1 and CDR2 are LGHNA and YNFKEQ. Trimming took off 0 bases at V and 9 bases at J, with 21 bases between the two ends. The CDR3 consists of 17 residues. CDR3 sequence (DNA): TGTGCCAGCAGCCAAGATTTGGCGGGGCGGGGGCCTAGTGAGCAGTTCTTC. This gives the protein CASSQDLAGRGPSEQFF.

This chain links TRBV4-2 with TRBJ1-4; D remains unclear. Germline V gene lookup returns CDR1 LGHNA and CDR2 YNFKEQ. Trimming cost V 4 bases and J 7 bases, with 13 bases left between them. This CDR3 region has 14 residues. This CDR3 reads CASSPRAGSEKLFF. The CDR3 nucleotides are TGTGCCAGCAGCCCCCGAGCGGGGAGTGAAAAACTGTTTTTT.

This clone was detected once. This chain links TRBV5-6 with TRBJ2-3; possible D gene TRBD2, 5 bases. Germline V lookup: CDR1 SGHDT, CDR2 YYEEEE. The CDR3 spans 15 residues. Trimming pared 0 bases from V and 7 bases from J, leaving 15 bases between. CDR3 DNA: TGTGCCAGCAGCTTGGCCGGTCGGGGAAGTAATACGCAGTATTTT. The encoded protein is CASSLAGRGSNTQYF.

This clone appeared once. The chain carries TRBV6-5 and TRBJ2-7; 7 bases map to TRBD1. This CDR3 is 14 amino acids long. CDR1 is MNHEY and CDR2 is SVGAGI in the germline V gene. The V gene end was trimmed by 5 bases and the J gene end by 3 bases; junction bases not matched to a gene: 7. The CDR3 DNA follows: TGTGCCAGCAGTGAATCCGGGACAGACTACGAGCAGTACTTC. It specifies CASSESGTDYEQYF.

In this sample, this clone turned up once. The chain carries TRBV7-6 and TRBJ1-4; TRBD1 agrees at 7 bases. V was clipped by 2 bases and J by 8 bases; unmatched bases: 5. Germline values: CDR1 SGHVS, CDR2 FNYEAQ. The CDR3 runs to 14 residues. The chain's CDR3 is CASSLIDRDEKLFF. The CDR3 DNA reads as TGTGCCAGCAGCTTAATCGACAGGGACGAAAAACTGTTTTTT.

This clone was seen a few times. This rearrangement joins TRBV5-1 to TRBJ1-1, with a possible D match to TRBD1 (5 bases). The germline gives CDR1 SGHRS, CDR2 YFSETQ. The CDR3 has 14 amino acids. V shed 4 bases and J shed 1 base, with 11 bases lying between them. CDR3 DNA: TGCGCCAGCAGCCAGTCAGGGCAGAACACTGAAGCTTTCTTT. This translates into CASSQSGQNTEAFF.

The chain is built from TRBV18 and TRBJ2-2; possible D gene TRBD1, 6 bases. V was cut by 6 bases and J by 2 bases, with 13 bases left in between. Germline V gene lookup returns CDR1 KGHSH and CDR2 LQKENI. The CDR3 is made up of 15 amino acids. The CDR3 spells CASSLNRENTGELFF. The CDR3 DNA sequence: TGTGCCAGCTCTCTCAACAGGGAAAACACCGGGGAGCTGTTTTTT.

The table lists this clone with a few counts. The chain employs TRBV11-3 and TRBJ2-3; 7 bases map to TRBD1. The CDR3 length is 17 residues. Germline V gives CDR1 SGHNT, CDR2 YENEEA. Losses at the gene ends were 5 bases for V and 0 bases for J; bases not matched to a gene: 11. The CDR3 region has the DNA TGTGCCAGCAGCCCTAAGACAGGGACAGTTAGCACAGATACGCAGTATTTT. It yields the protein CASSPKTGTVSTDTQYF. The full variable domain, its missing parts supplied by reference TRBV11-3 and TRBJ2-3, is EAGVVQSPRYKIIEKKQPVAFWCNPISGHNTLYWYLQNLGQGPELLIRYENEEAVDDSQLPKDRFSAERLKGVDSTLKIQPAELGDSAVYLCASSPKTGTVSTDTQYFGPGTRLTVL.

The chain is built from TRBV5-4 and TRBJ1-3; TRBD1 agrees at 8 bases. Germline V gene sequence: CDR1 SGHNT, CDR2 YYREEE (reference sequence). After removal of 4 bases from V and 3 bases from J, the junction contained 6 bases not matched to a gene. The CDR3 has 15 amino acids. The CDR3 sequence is CASSTGQGDGNTIYF. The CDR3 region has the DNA TGTGCCAGCAGCACCGGACAGGGTGATGGAAACACCATATATTTT.

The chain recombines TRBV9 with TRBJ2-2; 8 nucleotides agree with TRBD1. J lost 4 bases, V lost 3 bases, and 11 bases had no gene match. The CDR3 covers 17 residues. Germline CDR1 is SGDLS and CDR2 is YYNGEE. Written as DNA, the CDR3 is TGTGCCAGCAGCGCAGAGGGTACAGGGGGATCCACCGGGGAGCTGTTTTTT. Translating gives CASSAEGTGGSTGELFF.

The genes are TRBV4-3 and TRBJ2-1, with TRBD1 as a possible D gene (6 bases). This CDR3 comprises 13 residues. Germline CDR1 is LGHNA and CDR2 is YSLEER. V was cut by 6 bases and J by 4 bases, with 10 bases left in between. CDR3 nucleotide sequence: TGCGCCAGCAGGAGACAGGAATACAATGAGCAGTTCTTC. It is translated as CASRRQEYNEQFF.

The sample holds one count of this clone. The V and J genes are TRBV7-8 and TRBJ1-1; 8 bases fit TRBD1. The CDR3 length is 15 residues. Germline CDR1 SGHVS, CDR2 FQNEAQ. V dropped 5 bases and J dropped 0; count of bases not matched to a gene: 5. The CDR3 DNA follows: TGTGCCAGCAGCACGGGACAGGACATGAACACTGAAGCTTTCTTT. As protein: CASSTGQDMNTEAFF.

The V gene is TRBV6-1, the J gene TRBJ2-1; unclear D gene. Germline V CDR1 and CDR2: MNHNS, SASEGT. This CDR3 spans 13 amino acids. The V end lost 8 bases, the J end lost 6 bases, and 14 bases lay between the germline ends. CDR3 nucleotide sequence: TGTGCCAGCGTCGAAGCTAGTGTCAATGAGCAGTTCTTC. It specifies CASVEASVNEQFF.

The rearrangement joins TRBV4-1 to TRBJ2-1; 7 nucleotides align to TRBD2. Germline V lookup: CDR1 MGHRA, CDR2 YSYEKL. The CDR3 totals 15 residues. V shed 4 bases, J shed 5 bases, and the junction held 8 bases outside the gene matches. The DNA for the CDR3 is TGCGCCAGCAGCCCCCCCAGCGGGGAGAACAATGAGCAGTTCTTC. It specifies CASSPPSGENNEQFF.

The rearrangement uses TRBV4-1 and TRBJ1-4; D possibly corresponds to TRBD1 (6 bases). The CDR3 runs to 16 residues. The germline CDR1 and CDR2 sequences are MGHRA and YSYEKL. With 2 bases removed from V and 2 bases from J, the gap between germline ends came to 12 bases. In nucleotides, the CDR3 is TGCGCCAGCAGCCAAACCGACAGGTCTACTAATGAAAAACTGTTTTTT. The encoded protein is CASSQTDRSTNEKLFF.

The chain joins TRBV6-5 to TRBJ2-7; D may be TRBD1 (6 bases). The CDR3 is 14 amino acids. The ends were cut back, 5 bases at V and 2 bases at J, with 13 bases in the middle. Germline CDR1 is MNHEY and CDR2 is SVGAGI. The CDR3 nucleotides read TGTGCCAGCAGTAGAGTACAGGGACCCTACGAGCAGTACTTC. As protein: CASSRVQGPYEQYF.

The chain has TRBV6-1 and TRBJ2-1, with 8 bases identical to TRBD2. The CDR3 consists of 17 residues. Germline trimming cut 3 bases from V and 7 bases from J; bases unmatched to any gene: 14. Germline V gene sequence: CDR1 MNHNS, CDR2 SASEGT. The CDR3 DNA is TGTGCCAGCAGTGATGGTCGGGGGGGGGCGTATCGGAATGAGCAGTTCTTC. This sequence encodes CASSDGRGGAYRNEQFF.

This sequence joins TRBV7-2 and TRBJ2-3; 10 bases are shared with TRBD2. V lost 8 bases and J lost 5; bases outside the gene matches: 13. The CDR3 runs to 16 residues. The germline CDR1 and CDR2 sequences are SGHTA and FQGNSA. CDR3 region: CASQRRAGGYEDTQYF. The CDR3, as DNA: TGTGCCAGCCAACGTCGAGCGGGGGGGTACGAAGATACGCAGTATTTT.

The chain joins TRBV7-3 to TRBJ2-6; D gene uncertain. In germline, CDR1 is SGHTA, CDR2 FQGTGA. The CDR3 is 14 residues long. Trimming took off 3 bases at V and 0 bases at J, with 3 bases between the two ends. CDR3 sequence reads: CASSFGSGANVLTF. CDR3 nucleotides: TGTGCCAGCAGCTTCGGCTCTGGGGCCAACGTCCTGACTTTC.

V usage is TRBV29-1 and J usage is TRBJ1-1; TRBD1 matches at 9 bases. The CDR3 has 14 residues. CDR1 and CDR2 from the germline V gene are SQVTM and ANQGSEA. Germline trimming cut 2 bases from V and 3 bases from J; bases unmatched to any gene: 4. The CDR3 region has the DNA TGCAGCGTTGAAACCCGGGACAGGGACACTGAAGCTTTCTTT. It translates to CSVETRDRDTEAFF.

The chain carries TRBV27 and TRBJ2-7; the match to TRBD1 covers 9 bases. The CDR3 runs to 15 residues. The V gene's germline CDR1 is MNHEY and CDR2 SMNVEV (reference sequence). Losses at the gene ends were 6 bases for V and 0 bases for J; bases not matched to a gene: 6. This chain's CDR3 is CASSGQGFSSYEQYF. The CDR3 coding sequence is TGTGCCAGCAGCGGACAGGGGTTCTCCTCCTACGAGCAGTACTTC.

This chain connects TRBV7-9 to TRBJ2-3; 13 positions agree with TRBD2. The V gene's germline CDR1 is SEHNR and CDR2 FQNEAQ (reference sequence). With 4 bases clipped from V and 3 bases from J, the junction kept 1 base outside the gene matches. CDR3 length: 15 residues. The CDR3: CASSSGLAGTDTQYF. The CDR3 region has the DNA TGTGCCAGCAGCTCGGGACTAGCGGGAACAGATACGCAGTATTTT.

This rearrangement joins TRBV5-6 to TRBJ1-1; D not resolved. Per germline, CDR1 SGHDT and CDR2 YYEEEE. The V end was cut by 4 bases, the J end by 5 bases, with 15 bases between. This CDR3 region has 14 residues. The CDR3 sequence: CASSMPGMGTEAFF. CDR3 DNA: TGTGCCAGCAGCATGCCGGGGATGGGGACTGAAGCTTTCTTT.